This entry features one T cell receptor beta chain sequence. Its target is not known. Using the 5' RACE reads, TCRdb records one entry per CDR3 protein without DNA. This sample contains roughly 390,000 distinct CDR3 sequences. This CDR3 is 15 amino acids long. These data belong to a study of T cells expressing NK-cell markers. Study-wide findings and caveats: In several donors, dominant clonotypes made up 28.3-60.1% of CD3+CD56-NKG2C+ cells. The share of CD8+ T cells held by dominant NKG2C+ clonotypes was about 1.0-7.5% in several donors.

Sequenced: blood T cells: a sorted CD56 or NKG2C T cell subset, CD4+ or CD8+ T cells, or bulk PBMC T cells (not recorded which). The chain carries TRBV12-3 or TRBV12-4 and TRBJ2-1; lacking DNA, the TRBD2 call made by TCRdb goes unchecked. The clonotype was recovered from a woman aged 50 to 60 in good health. The CDR3 spells CASSFQAGEYNEQFF.